This T cell receptor (beta chain) was found in a study of blood T cell repertoires in COVID-19. Study as a whole: The study drew acute and convalescent COVID-19 samples from the United States, Italy and Spain. PBMCs, B-cell-depleted T cells, or T cells were the source of the cDNA or gDNA that made up the material.

Original methodology: By means of reference gene primer amplification, nucleated cell counts were estimated. The protocol was immunoSEQ multiplex PCR, while the TCRdb copy is restricted to in-frame clones and leaves out a portion. V and J calls and clone size come straight from that table; D and trimming were deduced from the DNA. The sample shows fewer than 150,000 clones, 87% of them seen only once. J gave up 7 bases and V 4 bases, and 7 bases lay outside the gene matches. CDR3 size: 16 residues. Germline V gene lookup returns CDR1 SGHRS and CDR2 YFSETQ. The chain carries TRBV5-1 and TRBJ2-1, with 14 nucleotides matching TRBD2. The sequencing sample was made of peripheral blood. The clonotype comes from a middle-aged woman with acute or convalescent COVID-19. The chain's CDR3 is CASSPPGLAGENEQFF. The CDR3 nucleotides are TGCGCCAGCAGCCCACCGGGACTAGCGGGGGAGAATGAGCAGTTCTTC.